The 14 T cell receptor beta chains listed next were all sequenced from one sample in a study of T-cell reconstitution after alpha-beta-depleted transplantation in children. For TCRbeta, the library was prepared with unique molecular identifiers. TCRdb re-called the PCR reads through MiXCR, storing one row per CDR3 protein. The sample records hundreds of thousands of distinct CDR3 sequences, approximately 16% being singletons. Material: PBMCs from the stem cell graft donor, obtained from the stem cell graft. The receptors come from a human donor who donated a stem cell graft to a child with acute myeloid leukemia.

The V and J genes are TRBV4-3 and TRBJ1-2, with D perhaps TRBD1 (6 bases). V lost 4 bases, J lost 7 bases, and 19 bases lay in between. The CDR3 is 15 residues long. The germline gives CDR1 LGHNA, CDR2 YSLEER. The CDR3 sequence: CASSPPGRGMSGYTF. The DNA of the CDR3 is TGCGCCAGCAGCCCCCCTGGGAGGGGGATGAGTGGCTACACCTTC.

This clonotype was recorded a few times. In nucleotides, the CDR3 is TGCAGTGCTCTATGGACAGGGCACCAAGAGACCCAGTACTTC. Protein: CSALWTGHQETQYF. V is TRBV20-1 and J is TRBJ2-5; 8 bases map to TRBD1. Germline CDR1 is DFQATT and CDR2 is SNEGSKA (reference sequence). Unmatched junction bases numbered 5, after V lost 5 bases and J lost 0 bases. The CDR3 is 14 residues long.

As to this clonotype: A read error may account for a junction end that differs from germline. The genes are TRBV7-2 and TRBJ2-5, with D perhaps TRBD1 (6 bases). The V gene's germline CDR1 is SGHTA and CDR2 FQGNSA. This CDR3 contains 15 residues. This chain's CDR3 is CASSLETGLREIQYF. For the CDR3, the DNA is TGTGCCAGCAGCTTAGAAACAGGGCTCCGAGAGATCCAGTACTTC.

The chain employs TRBV7-2 and TRBJ2-3, with 8 bases fitting TRBD2. J lost 1 base, V lost 3 bases, and 6 bases had no gene match. The length of the CDR3 is 16 residues. Germline V gene sequence: CDR1 SGHTA, CDR2 FQGNSA. In nucleotides, the CDR3 is TGTGCCAGCAGCTTGGTAACTAGCGGACGCACAGATACGCAGTATTTT. This encodes CASSLVTSGRTDTQYF. The full variable domain, its missing parts supplied by reference TRBV7-2 and TRBJ2-3, is GAGVSQSPSNKVTEKGKDVELRCDPISGHTALYWYRQSLGQGLEFLIYFQGNSAPDKSGLPSDRFSAERTGGSVSTLTIQRTQQEDSAVYLCASSLVTSGRTDTQYFGPGTRLTVL.

V usage is TRBV4-1 and J usage is TRBJ2-1; no firm D call. The CDR3 length is 18 residues. CDR1 and CDR2 from the germline V gene are MGHRA and YSYEKL. V was cut by 0 bases and J by 0 bases, with 15 bases left in between. Here the CDR3 DNA reads TGCGCCAGCAGCCAAGATCATATGCTTCCCAGCTCCTACAATGAGCAGTTCTTC. As protein: CASSQDHMLPSSYNEQFF.

The table lists this clonotype with many counts. The chain is built from TRBV20-1 and TRBJ2-1; possibly TRBD2 for D (5 bases). CDR1 is DFQATT, CDR2 SNEGSKA, per germline (reference sequence). The CDR3 extends over 16 amino acids. Trimming cost V 0 bases and J 7 bases, with 19 bases left between them. CDR3 in amino acids: CSARDVRTASTNEQFF. CDR3 coding DNA: TGCAGTGCTAGAGATGTAAGGACTGCTTCTACAAATGAGCAGTTCTTC.

The chain employs TRBV12-3 or TRBV12-4 and TRBJ2-7; D gene ambiguous. V lost 3 bases and J lost 4, with 16 bases in between. The CDR3 spans 15 residues. The CDR3 protein is CASSFNLPTPYEQYF. CDR3 sequence (DNA): TGTGCCAGCAGTTTTAATTTGCCCACCCCTTACGAGCAGTACTTC.

V and J are TRBV27 and TRBJ2-1; D not resolved. V was trimmed by 3 bases and J by 5 bases, leaving 8 bases between them. Germline V gene sequence: CDR1 MNHEY, CDR2 SMNVEV (reference sequence). CDR3 length: 13 amino acids. CDR3 sequence: CASSLGFDNEQFF. In nucleotides, the CDR3 is TGTGCCAGCAGTTTGGGGTTCGACAATGAGCAGTTCTTC.

V and J are TRBV5-1 and TRBJ2-2; D possibly corresponds to TRBD2 (6 bases). Germline loops: CDR1 SGHRS, CDR2 YFSETQ. V was pared by 4 bases and J by 0 bases, with 13 bases between. The CDR3 totals 16 residues. CDR3 in DNA: TGCGCCAGCAGCCGCCAGCGGGCCGCGAACACCGGGGAGCTGTTTTTT. Translated: CASSRQRAANTGELFF.

The sample holds many counts of this clonotype. This chain links TRBV12-3 or TRBV12-4 with TRBJ1-1, with D tentatively TRBD1 (6 bases). Trimming removed 3 bases from V and 5 bases from J, with 13 bases in between. The length of the CDR3 is 14 residues. The CDR3: CASSLGAVVTEAFF. CDR3 coding DNA: TGTGCCAGCAGTTTGGGGGCTGTGGTAACTGAAGCTTTCTTT.

This clonotype appeared a single time. The V gene is TRBV13, the J gene TRBJ2-2; the D call may be TRBD1 or TRBD2 (5 bases each). Between the trimmed V and J ends, which lost 2 bases and 1 base, there was a span of 17 bases. CDR1 PRHDT and CDR2 FYEKMQ come from the germline V gene (reference sequence). The CDR3 loop spans 18 amino acids. CDR3 DNA sequence: TGTGCCAGCAGCTTATGGGACCTCTTTATACTGAACACCGGGGAGCTGTTTTTT. Its protein product is CASSLWDLFILNTGELFF.

There are a few counts of this clonotype. The chain recombines TRBV4-3 with TRBJ1-1; TRBD1 is a possible D gene (6 bases). CDR3 size: 15 residues. V lost 0 bases to trimming and J lost 0 bases, with 8 bases between them. From germline, CDR1 is LGHNA and CDR2 YSLEER. The CDR3 spells CASSQEQGLNTEAFF. DNA for the CDR3: TGCGCCAGCAGCCAAGAGCAGGGGTTGAACACTGAAGCTTTCTTT.

In this sample, this clonotype turned up many times. The chain employs TRBV28 and TRBJ2-3, with unresolved D. Germline values: CDR1 MDHEN, CDR2 SYDVKM. CDR3 size: 13 residues. V was clipped by 6 bases and J by 0 bases, with 7 bases between them. CDR3 loop: CASRQASTDTQYF. The CDR3 bases are TGTGCCAGCAGACAAGCTAGCACAGATACGCAGTATTTT.

There are many counts of this clonotype. The chain employs TRBV7-2 and TRBJ2-7, with D perhaps matching TRBD1 or TRBD2 (6 bases each). The V end was cut by 2 bases, the J end by 2 bases, with 10 bases between. The CDR3 is 14 amino acids. CDR1 and CDR2 from the germline V gene are SGHTA and FQGNSA. The CDR3 region is CASSLPGGPYEQYF. The CDR3 DNA is TGTGCCAGCAGCTTACCTGGGGGGCCCTACGAGCAGTACTTC.